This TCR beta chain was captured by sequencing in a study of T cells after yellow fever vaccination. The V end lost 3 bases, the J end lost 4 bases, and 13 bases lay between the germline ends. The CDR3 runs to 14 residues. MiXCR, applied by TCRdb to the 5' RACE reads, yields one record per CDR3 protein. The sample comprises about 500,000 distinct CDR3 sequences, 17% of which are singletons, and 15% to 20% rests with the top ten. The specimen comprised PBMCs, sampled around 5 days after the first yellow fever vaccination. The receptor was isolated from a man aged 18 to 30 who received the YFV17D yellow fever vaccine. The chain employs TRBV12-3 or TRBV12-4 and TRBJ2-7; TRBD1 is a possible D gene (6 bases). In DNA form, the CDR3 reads TGTGCCAGCAGTTTCGGCAGGGGCGGGTACGAGCAGTACTTC. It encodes CASSFGRGGYEQYF.